The present T cell receptor beta chain was sequenced within a study of technical replicates of blood from a handful of donors (dated by TCRdb to the late 2010s). As regards this clone: It lacks a known antigen. Base-call qualities are not available, and no considerably larger clone is one nucleotide away.

Library generation was performed with the immunoSEQ multiplex PCR assay. What TCRdb holds here is the immuneACCESS table cut down to in-frame rearrangements. Part of the clones is not present; checked against another copy, under half of the missing clones reflect an unresolved V gene, and the others are unexplained. This sample lists roughly 80,000 clones; approximately 94% were detected once. In total, the top ten clones hold 0.38% of the sample. Trimming at the junction amounts to 5 bases on V and 0 bases on J, and the germline ends lie 12 bases apart. Based on the germline V gene, the CDR1 and CDR2 sequences are MGHDK and SYGVNS. The CDR3, from cysteine to phenylalanine, totals 15 residues. Left in the record is the CDR3 DNA by itself, 45 bases read in frame from the first base.

The receptor's source is a human donor in good health. The sample was T cells isolated from PBMCs. This chain joins TRBV25-1 to TRBJ2-3, with TRBD2 as a weak D call on 6 bases. The CDR3 reads CASSSQGLSTDTQYF. DNA sequence: TGTGCCAGCAGTTCGCAGGGACTCAGCACAGATACGCAGTATTTT.